This T cell receptor beta chain originates from a study of sequential checkpoint blockade in melanoma. Background on the study: Arm A got nivolumab then ipilimumab; arm B the reverse, 1:1. Each arm's sequence ended with maintenance nivolumab.

The treatment here: randomized to nivolumab then ipilimumab (arm A) or the reverse (arm B). DNA-damaging chemotherapy had not been given to any patient beforehand. Sorted cells were live CD3+CD8+, lacking CD19 and CD56, from PBMCs. V lost 3 bases, J lost 7 bases, and 7 bases stayed unmatched. The CDR3 has 15 residues. Germline loops: CDR1 SGHAT, CDR2 FQNNGV. Clones were sequenced by immunoSEQ multiplex PCR, and TCRdb holds only the in-frame ones, with some missing. The sample contains some 9,400 clones, approximately 56% of which appear only once. The material was CD8+ T cells sorted from blood (inferred from file names), obtained from a patient given nivolumab and ipilimumab in sequence. The sequence came from a human donor with melanoma. The J gene is TRBJ1-4, the V gene TRBV11-2; 8 bases are shared with TRBD1. This CDR3 reads CASSFGQGIGEKLFF. Written as DNA, the CDR3 is TGTGCCAGCAGCTTTGGACAGGGCATAGGTGAAAAACTGTTTTTT.